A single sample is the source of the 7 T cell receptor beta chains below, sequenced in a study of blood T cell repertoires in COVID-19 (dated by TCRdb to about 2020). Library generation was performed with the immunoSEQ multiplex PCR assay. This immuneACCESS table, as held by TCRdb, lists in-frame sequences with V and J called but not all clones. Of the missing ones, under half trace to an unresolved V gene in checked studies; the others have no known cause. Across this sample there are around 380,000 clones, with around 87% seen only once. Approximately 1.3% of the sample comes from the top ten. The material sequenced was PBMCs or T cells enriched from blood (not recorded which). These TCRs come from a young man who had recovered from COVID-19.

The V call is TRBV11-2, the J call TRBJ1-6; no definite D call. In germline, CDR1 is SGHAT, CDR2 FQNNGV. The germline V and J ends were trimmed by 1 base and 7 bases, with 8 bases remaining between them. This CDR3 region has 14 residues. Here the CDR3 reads CASSLATENSPLHF. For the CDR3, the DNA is TGTGCCAGCAGCTTAGCAACAGAGAATTCACCCCTCCACTTT.

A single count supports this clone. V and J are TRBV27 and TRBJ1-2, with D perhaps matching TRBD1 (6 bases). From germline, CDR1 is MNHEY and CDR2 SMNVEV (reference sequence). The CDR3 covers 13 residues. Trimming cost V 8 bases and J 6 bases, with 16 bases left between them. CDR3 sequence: CASQGHLEDGYTF. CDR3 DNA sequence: TGTGCCAGCCAGGGACATCTGGAAGATGGCTACACCTTC.

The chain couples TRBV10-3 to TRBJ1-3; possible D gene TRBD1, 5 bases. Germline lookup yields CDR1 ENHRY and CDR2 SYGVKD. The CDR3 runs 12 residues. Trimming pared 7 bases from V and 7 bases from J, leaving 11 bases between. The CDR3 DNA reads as TGTGCCATCAATGGGGGGTCGAACACCATATATTTT. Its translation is CAINGGSNTIYF.

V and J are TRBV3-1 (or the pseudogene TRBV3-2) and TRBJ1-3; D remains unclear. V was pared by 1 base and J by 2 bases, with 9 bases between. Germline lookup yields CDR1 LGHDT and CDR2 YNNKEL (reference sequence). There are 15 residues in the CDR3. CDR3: CASSQAPLTGNTIYF. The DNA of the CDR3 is TGTGCCAGCAGCCAAGCTCCACTTACTGGAAACACCATATATTTT.

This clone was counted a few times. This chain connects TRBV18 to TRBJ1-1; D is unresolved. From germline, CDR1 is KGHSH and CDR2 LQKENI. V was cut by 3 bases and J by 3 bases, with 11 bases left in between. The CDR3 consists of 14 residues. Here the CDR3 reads CASSPRLWDTEAFF. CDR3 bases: TGTGCCAGCTCACCGCGGTTATGGGACACTGAAGCTTTCTTT.

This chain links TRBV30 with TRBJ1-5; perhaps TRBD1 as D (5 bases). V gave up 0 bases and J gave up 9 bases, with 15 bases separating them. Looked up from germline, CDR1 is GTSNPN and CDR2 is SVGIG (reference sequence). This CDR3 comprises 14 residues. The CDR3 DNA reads TGTGCCTGGAGTGTACTTAACGGGGGTGGGCCCCAGCATTTT. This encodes CAWSVLNGGGPQHF. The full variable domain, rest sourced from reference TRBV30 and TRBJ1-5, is SQTIHQWPATLVQPVGSPLSLECTVEGTSNPNLYWYRQAAGRGLQLLFYSVGIGQISSEVPQNLSASRPQDRQFILSSKKLLLSDSGFYLCAWSVLNGGGPQHFGDGTRLSIL.

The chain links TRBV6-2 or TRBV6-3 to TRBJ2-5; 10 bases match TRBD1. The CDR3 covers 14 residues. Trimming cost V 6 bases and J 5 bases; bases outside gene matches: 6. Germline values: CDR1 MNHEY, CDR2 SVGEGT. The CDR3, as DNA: TGTGCCAGCAGCGGGACAGGGGTATTGGAGACCCAGTACTTC. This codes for CASSGTGVLETQYF.